In this sample, the clone carrying this TCR beta chain turned up a few times. The record originates from a study of patients and donors after allogeneic stem cell transplantation. The CDR3 length is 10 residues. TCRdb redid the calling of the RT-PCR reads with MiXCR, one entry per CDR3 protein. The table has 900,000 to 1,000,000 distinct CDR3 sequences, more than 15% seen once. Source material: blood, either unsorted or a sorted T cell fraction (not recorded which). The rearrangement uses TRBV21-1 and TRBJ1-1. TRBV21-1 represents a pseudogene. This clonotype was sampled from a human donor who was either an allogeneic HSCT recipient or a stem cell or donor lymphocyte infusion donor (not recorded which). It is not recorded whose cells these are; they may come from a transplant donor. DNA for the CDR3: TGTGCCAGCAGCAAACCTGAAGCTTTCTTT. This codes for CASSKPEAFF.